This entry is about one T cell receptor (beta chain). As yet, its antigen is unknown. These data belong to a study of cytomegalovirus exposure and HLA in healthy donors. Study conclusions and caveats: A highly shared variant cluster was judged a likely technical artifact. For most TCR beta V segments, an earlier analysis put the productive rate at about 87% or about 30% of the time. Later analysis reportedly placed an Asian-associated ancestry cluster below the roughly 600-donor mean in N-insertions.

60 Vbeta and 13 Jbeta primers were used in PCR. Assay used: immunoSEQ multiplex PCR; TCRdb lists only in-frame clones, some missing. The data show about 62,000 clones, around 75% seen once. V was clipped by 5 bases and J by 13 bases, with 18 bases between them. Germline V CDR1 and CDR2: LNHDA, SQIVND (reference sequence). CDR3 size: 14 residues. The rearrangement uses TRBV19 and TRBJ1-6; no clear D. The TCR comes from a man in his fifties or sixties in good health and CMV-seropositive. Material for sequencing was PBMCs. In DNA, the CDR3 is TGTGCCAGTAGTCCGGACTGGGAAGCCAACCCCCTCCACTTT. Amino acids: CASSPDWEANPLHF.